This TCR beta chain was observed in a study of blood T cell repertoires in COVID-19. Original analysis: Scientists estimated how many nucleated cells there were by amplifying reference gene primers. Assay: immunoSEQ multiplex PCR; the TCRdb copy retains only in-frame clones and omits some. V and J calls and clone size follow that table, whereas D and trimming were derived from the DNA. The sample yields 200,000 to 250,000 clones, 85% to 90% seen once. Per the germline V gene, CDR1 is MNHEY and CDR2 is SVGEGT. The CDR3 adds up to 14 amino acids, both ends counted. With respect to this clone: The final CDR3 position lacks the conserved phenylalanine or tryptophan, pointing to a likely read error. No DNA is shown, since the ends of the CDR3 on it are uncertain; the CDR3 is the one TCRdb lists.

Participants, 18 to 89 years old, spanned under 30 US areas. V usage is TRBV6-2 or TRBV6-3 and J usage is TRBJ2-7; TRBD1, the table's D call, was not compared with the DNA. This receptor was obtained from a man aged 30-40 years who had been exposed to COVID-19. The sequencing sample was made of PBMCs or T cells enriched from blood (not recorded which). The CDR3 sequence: CASSYSEIQGVGFL.